This T cell receptor beta chain was identified during a study of response to subunit inactivated influenza vaccine. Study results and limitations: A suggestion made by the authors is that each seasonal influenza vaccination recruits few new T cells.

V lost 1 base and J lost 4; bases outside the gene matches: 2. The CDR3 contains 14 residues. Germline CDR1 is SQVTM and CDR2 is ANQGSEA. Each CDR3 protein is one row after TCRdb ran MiXCR on the RT-PCR reads. The data hold approximately 230,000 distinct CDR3 sequences, with 12% observed a single time. This clonotype was seen at least ten times. Its antigen is not identified. The gene calls are TRBV29-1 and TRBJ2-1; 9 positions match TRBD2. The sample consisted of non-naive T cells sorted from PBMCs, taken 14 to 15 days before vaccination. The receptor was derived from a middle-aged man who received an inactivated influenza vaccine. DNA for the CDR3: TGCAGCGTTGAAGGACTAGCGGCGTACAATGAGCAGTTCTTC. Protein product: CSVEGLAAYNEQFF.